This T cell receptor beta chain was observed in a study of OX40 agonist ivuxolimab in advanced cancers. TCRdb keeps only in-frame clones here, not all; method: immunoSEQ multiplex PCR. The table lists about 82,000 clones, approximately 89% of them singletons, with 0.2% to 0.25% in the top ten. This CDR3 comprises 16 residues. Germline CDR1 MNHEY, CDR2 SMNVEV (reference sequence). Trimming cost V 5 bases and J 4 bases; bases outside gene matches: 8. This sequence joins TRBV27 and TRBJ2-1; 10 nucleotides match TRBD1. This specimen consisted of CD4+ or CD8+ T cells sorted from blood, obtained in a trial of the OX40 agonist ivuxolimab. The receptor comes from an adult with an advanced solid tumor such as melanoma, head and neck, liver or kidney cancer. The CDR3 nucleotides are TGTGCCAGCAGTCCCCGGACAGGGGGGCCGTACAATGAGCAGTTCTTC. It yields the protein CASSPRTGGPYNEQFF.